The 27 T cell receptor beta chains listed next were all sequenced from one sample in a study of Ad26.COV2.S vaccination and SARS-CoV-2 variants. The table came from immunoSEQ multiplex PCR; TCRdb's copy has only in-frame clones and leaves some out. The sample includes around 450,000 clones, approximately 92% of them seen just once. Stated treatment: approximately 18 received Ad26.COV2.S at low or high dose, single or two shots; 5 received placebo; per-sample allocation not given. Day 63 after the first injection of vaccine or placebo was the sampling time. Sequences were derived from peripheral blood, sampled in a trial of Ad26.COV2.S vaccine versus placebo. The receptors derive from a person between 18 and 60 years old who received the Ad26.COV2.S COVID-19 vaccine or a placebo.

This chain connects TRBV9 to TRBJ2-5, with 10 bases aligning to TRBD2. The V gene's germline CDR1 is SGDLS and CDR2 YYNGEE. The V segment lost 4 bases and the J segment 4 bases; nucleotides outside the gene matches: 10. CDR3 size: 16 residues. CDR3 sequence reads: CASSQGSLAGVETQYF. The CDR3 DNA follows: TGTGCCAGCAGCCAGGGTTCCCTAGCGGGAGTAGAGACCCAGTACTTC.

This rearrangement joins TRBV7-8 to TRBJ2-7; the D gene is possibly TRBD1 (6 bases). CDR1 and CDR2 (germline): SGHVS, FQNEAQ. The germline V and J ends were trimmed by 1 base and 5 bases, with 15 bases remaining between them. The CDR3 contains 15 residues. The CDR3 spells CASSLGTVLSDEQYF. The CDR3 DNA is TGTGCCAGCAGCTTAGGGACAGTTCTTTCGGACGAGCAGTACTTC.

The rearrangement joins TRBV2 to TRBJ2-5; D is tentatively TRBD1 or TRBD2 (5 bases each). Germline V gene data show CDR1 as SNHLY and CDR2 as FYNNEI. The CDR3 has 14 amino acids. V lost 3 bases to trimming and J lost 7 bases, with 15 bases between them. The CDR3 DNA reads TGTGCCAGCAGTGAGAGGGCAGAAAGGGGGACCCAGTACTTC. Amino acids: CASSERAERGTQYF.

The chain combines TRBV7-3 with TRBJ1-1; perhaps TRBD1 as D (5 bases). Germline V CDR1 and CDR2: SGHTA, FQGTGA. The CDR3 has 13 residues. Trimming took 3 bases from V and 4 from J, leaving 9 bases between them. This CDR3 reads CASSFNGATEAFF. CDR3 nucleotide sequence: TGTGCCAGCAGCTTTAATGGGGCCACTGAAGCTTTCTTT.

The gene calls are TRBV9 and TRBJ2-1; the match to TRBD2 covers 11 bases. The CDR3 runs to 16 residues. J lost 3 bases, V lost 2 bases, and 4 bases had no gene match. Germline CDR1 reads SGDLS; CDR2 reads YYNGEE. The DNA for the CDR3 is TGTGCCAGCAGCGTTAGCGGGAGGGCCCTCTACAATGAGCAGTTCTTC. Protein product: CASSVSGRALYNEQFF.

The count of this clone is one. The chain is built from TRBV5-1 and TRBJ2-2, with 11 bases lining up with TRBD2. Losses at the gene ends were 0 bases for V and 3 bases for J; bases not matched to a gene: 4. In germline, CDR1 is SGHRS, CDR2 YFSETQ. This CDR3 contains 17 residues. The CDR3 is CASSLDGTSGYTGELFF. In DNA form, the CDR3 reads TGCGCCAGCAGCTTGGACGGGACTAGCGGTTACACCGGGGAGCTGTTTTTT. Complete variable domain (other parts from reference TRBV5-1 and TRBJ2-2): KAGVTQTPRYLIKTRGQQVTLSCSPISGHRSVSWYQQTPGQGLQFLFEYFSETQRNKGNFPGRFSGRQFSNSRSEMNVSTLELGDSALYLCASSLDGTSGYTGELFFGEGSRLTVL.

The V call is TRBV4-2, the J call TRBJ2-1, with 14 positions matching TRBD2. Germline CDR1 reads LGHNA; CDR2 reads YNFKEQ. The CDR3 consists of 16 residues. With 2 bases clipped from V and 4 bases from J, the junction kept 1 base outside the gene matches. CDR3 protein: CASSQRLAGGYNEQFF. CDR3 DNA sequence: TGTGCCAGCAGCCAACGACTAGCGGGAGGGTACAATGAGCAGTTCTTC.

The V call is TRBV6-5, the J call TRBJ2-7; tentatively, D is TRBD1 (6 bases). Deletions cut 7 bases from V and 2 bases from J, with 12 bases between. The CDR3 runs to 13 residues. Germline V lookup: CDR1 MNHEY, CDR2 SVGAGI. DNA for the CDR3: TGTGCCAGCATCAGACAGGAGCCCTACGAGCAGTACTTC. It encodes CASIRQEPYEQYF.

About this clone itself: Other DNA sequences from this sample encode an identical CDR3 as well. This sequence joins TRBV11-2 and TRBJ2-3; D could derive from TRBD1 or TRBD2 (5 bases each). The CDR3 loop spans 12 amino acids. With 2 bases removed from V and 6 bases from J, the gap between germline ends came to 6 bases. Per germline, CDR1 SGHAT and CDR2 FQNNGV. CDR3 nucleotide sequence: TGTGCCAGCAGCTTATGGGGGGATACGCAGTATTTT. Translated, it gives CASSLWGDTQYF.

This chain joins TRBV9 and TRBJ2-1, with 10 bases identical to TRBD2. Looked up from germline, CDR1 is SGDLS and CDR2 is YYNGEE. V lost 6 bases, J lost 8 bases, and 11 bases stayed unmatched. The CDR3 has 15 amino acids. CDR3 in amino acids: CASTKRPLAGDEQFF. The CDR3 DNA follows: TGTGCCAGCACCAAAAGGCCTCTAGCGGGAGATGAGCAGTTCTTC. The full variable domain, its missing parts supplied by reference TRBV9 and TRBJ2-1, is DSGVTQTPKHLITATGQRVTLRCSPRSGDLSVYWYQQSLDQGLQFLIQYYNGEERAKGNILERFSAQQFPDLHSELNLSSLELGDSALYFCASTKRPLAGDEQFFGPGTRLTVL.

V and J are TRBV19 and TRBJ1-1; no clear D gene. Trimming cost V 3 bases and J 4 bases, with 15 bases left between them. The CDR3 totals 15 residues. The V gene's germline CDR1 is LNHDA and CDR2 SQIVND (reference sequence). Here the CDR3 DNA reads TGTGCCAGTAGTATTCTTCCGGGTGAAGGCACTGAAGCTTTCTTT. This encodes CASSILPGEGTEAFF.

The chain links TRBV29-1 to TRBJ1-1; the match to TRBD1 covers 8 bases. J was trimmed by 1 base and V by 5 bases; bases with no gene match: 3. Germline V CDR1 and CDR2: SQVTM, ANQGSEA. The CDR3 contains 13 residues. CDR3 nucleotide sequence: TGCAGCGTTACGGGACAGGAGAACACTGAAGCTTTCTTT. This gives the protein CSVTGQENTEAFF.

This chain connects TRBV9 to TRBJ2-1; the match to TRBD2 covers 8 bases. V shed 0 bases and J 4 bases; nucleotides not matched to a gene: 9. From germline, CDR1 is SGDLS and CDR2 YYNGEE. The CDR3 consists of 17 residues. The CDR3 is CASSVGALAGGYNEQFF. In DNA, the CDR3 is TGTGCCAGCAGCGTAGGGGCTTTGGCGGGAGGATACAATGAGCAGTTCTTC.

The chain couples TRBV6-1 to TRBJ1-2; D not certain. Germline loops: CDR1 MNHNS, CDR2 SASEGT. Trimming pared 2 bases from V and 4 bases from J, leaving 11 bases between. The CDR3 has 14 amino acids. The CDR3 region has the DNA TGTGCCAGCAGTGAACTTGAGACACTCTATGGCTACACCTTC. It yields the protein CASSELETLYGYTF.

The chain uses TRBV30 and TRBJ2-3; a possible D gene is TRBD2 (6 bases). The CDR3 spans 12 residues. The V end was cut by 8 bases, the J end by 14 bases, with 23 bases between. Looked up from germline, CDR1 is GTSNPN and CDR2 is SVGIG (reference sequence). The DNA of the CDR3 is TGTGCCCGAGATGGAGGGACTGACAATCCGTATTTT. Its translation: CARDGGTDNPYF. Complete variable domain (other parts from reference TRBV30 and TRBJ2-3): SQTIHQWPATLVQPVGSPLSLECTVEGTSNPNLYWYRQAAGRGLQLLFYSVGIGQISSEVPQNLSASRPQDRQFILSSKKLLLSDSGFYLCARDGGTDNPYFGPGTRLTVL.

The chain links TRBV10-1 to TRBJ2-1, with 9 bases that match TRBD2. CDR1 and CDR2 from the germline V gene are WNHNN and SYGVQD (reference sequence). V dropped 5 bases and J dropped 1; count of bases not matched to a gene: 3. The CDR3 runs to 15 residues. The CDR3 sequence: CASSNSGRSYNEQFF. The DNA of the CDR3 is TGCGCCAGCAGTAATAGCGGGAGATCCTACAATGAGCAGTTCTTC.

The chain combines TRBV11-2 with TRBJ1-1, with D possibly being TRBD1 (6 bases). The V gene's germline CDR1 is SGHAT and CDR2 FQNNGV. CDR3 size: 15 residues. Trimming shortened V by 3 bases and J by 3 bases, and 14 bases separated the two germline ends. This CDR3 reads CASSFPSRGDTEAFF. As DNA, the CDR3 is TGTGCCAGCAGCTTCCCCTCCAGGGGCGACACTGAAGCTTTCTTT.

J is TRBJ1-6 and V is TRBV28, with 7 bases aligning to TRBD1. Trimming took 3 bases from V and 5 from J; bases not matched to a gene: 7. Germline V CDR1 and CDR2: MDHEN, SYDVKM. The CDR3 contains 16 residues. This CDR3 reads CASSFLGTANNSPLHF. In DNA form, the CDR3 reads TGTGCCAGCAGTTTCCTAGGGACAGCTAATAATTCACCCCTCCACTTT.

The genes are TRBV29-1 and TRBJ1-2; D is perhaps TRBD1 (5 bases). The germline gives CDR1 SQVTM, CDR2 ANQGSEA. Trimming stripped 7 bases from V and 2 bases from J, with 14 bases between. The CDR3 has 13 amino acids. CDR3 region: CSAQGVHNYGYTF. The CDR3, as DNA: TGCAGCGCACAAGGGGTGCACAACTATGGCTACACCTTC.

This clone was found once. This chain links TRBV18 with TRBJ2-7; D remains ambiguous. CDR3 length: 12 amino acids. CDR1 KGHSH and CDR2 LQKENI come from the germline V gene. The V and J ends lost 0 bases and 2 bases respectively, with 2 bases between them. The CDR3 spells CASSPPTYEQYF. The DNA of the CDR3 is TGTGCCAGCTCACCACCCACCTACGAGCAGTACTTC.

V gene TRBV6-5 combines with J gene TRBJ2-7, with 7 positions matching TRBD1. The germline V gene has CDR1 MNHEY and CDR2 SVGAGI. The CDR3 extends over 14 amino acids. The trim removed 6 bases at V and 0 bases at J, leaving 5 bases unmatched. CDR3: CASSRQGSSYEQYF. The CDR3, as DNA: TGTGCCAGCAGCCGACAGGGTAGCTCCTACGAGCAGTACTTC.

The chain is built from TRBV3-1 (or the pseudogene TRBV3-2) and TRBJ1-4; 7 bases are a match to TRBD1. The CDR3 is made up of 13 amino acids. CDR1 and CDR2 from the germline V gene are LGHDT and YNNKEL (reference sequence). Trimming removed 4 bases from V and 6 bases from J; junction bases left unmatched: 2. The CDR3 DNA follows: TGTGCCAGCAGCCTTGGGACAGATGAAAAACTGTTTTTT. It is translated as CASSLGTDEKLFF.

The rearrangement uses TRBV13 and TRBJ1-1; no definite D call. V was pared by 5 bases and J by 0 bases, with 13 bases between. The CDR3 is made up of 15 amino acids. Germline V gene lookup returns CDR1 PRHDT and CDR2 FYEKMQ (reference sequence). CDR3 in amino acids: CASSLPRLVNTEAFF. The CDR3 nucleotides are TGTGCCAGCAGCCTCCCCAGGTTGGTGAACACTGAAGCTTTCTTT. Based on the CDR3 plus reference TRBV13 and TRBJ1-1, the full variable domain is AAGVIQSPRHLIKEKRETATLKCYPIPRHDTVYWYQQGPGQDPQFLISFYEKMQSDKGSIPDRFSAQQFSDYHSELNMSSLELGDSALYFCASSLPRLVNTEAFFGQGTRLTVV.

The chain couples TRBV18 to TRBJ1-4, with 9 bases lining up with TRBD1. The CDR3 runs 17 residues. Germline trimming cut 3 bases from V and 5 bases from J; bases unmatched to any gene: 10. The germline CDR1 and CDR2 sequences are KGHSH and LQKENI. CDR3 DNA sequence: TGTGCCAGCTCACCCCGGTCAACCGGGACAGGGAATGAAAAACTGTTTTTT. Its protein is CASSPRSTGTGNEKLFF.

The V and J genes are TRBV7-2 and TRBJ2-7; 7 bases match TRBD1. The V gene end was trimmed by 5 bases and the J gene end by 1 base; junction bases not matched to a gene: 20. Germline V CDR1 and CDR2: SGHTA, FQGNSA. This CDR3 is 19 amino acids long. The CDR3 nucleotides read TGTGCCAGCAGCCCTAGGGACAGTCGGATTGGTAGGGAATCCTACGAGCAGTACTTC. Its protein is CASSPRDSRIGRESYEQYF.

The rearrangement uses TRBV19 and TRBJ2-7; D perhaps matches TRBD2 (5 bases). The V end was cut by 5 bases, the J end by 4 bases, with 12 bases between. The CDR3 has 13 amino acids. CDR1 is LNHDA, CDR2 SQIVND, per germline (reference sequence). DNA for the CDR3: TGTGCCAGTAGTGCCAATCTAGCTTACGAGCAGTACTTC. It encodes CASSANLAYEQYF.

V usage is TRBV28 and J usage is TRBJ1-3; TRBD1 aligns across 7 bases. Per the germline V gene, CDR1 is MDHEN and CDR2 is SYDVKM. V was pared by 4 bases and J by 2 bases, with 5 bases of the junction left unmatched. The CDR3 runs to 15 residues. CDR3: CASSSIQGAGNTIYF. CDR3 sequence (DNA): TGTGCCAGCAGTTCGATTCAGGGGGCTGGAAACACCATATATTTT.